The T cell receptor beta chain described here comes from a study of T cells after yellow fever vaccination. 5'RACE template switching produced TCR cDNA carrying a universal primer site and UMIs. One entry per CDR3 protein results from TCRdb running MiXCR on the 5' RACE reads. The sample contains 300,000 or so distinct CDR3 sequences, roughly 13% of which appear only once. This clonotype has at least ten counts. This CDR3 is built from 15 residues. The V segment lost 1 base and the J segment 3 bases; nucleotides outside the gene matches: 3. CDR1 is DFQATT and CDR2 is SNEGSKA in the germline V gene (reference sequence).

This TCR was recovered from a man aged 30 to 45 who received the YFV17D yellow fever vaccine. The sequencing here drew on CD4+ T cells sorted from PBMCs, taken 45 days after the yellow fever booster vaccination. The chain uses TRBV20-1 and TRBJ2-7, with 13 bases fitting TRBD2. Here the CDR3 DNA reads TGCAGTGCTAGAGCGGGACTAGCGGGAAACTACGAGCAGTACTTC. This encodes CSARAGLAGNYEQYF.